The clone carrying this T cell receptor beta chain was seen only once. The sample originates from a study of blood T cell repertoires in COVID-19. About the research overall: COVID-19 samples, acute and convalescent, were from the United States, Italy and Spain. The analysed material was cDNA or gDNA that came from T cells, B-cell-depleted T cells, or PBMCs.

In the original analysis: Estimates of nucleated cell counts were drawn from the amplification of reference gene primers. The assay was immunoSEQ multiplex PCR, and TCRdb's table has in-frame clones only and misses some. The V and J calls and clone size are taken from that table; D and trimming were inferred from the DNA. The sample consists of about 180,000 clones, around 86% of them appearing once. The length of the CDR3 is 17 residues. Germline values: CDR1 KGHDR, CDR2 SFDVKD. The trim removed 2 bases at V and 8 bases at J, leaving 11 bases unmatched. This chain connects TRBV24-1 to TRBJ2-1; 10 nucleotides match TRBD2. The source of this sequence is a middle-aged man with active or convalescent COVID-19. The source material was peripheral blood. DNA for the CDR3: TGTGCCACCAGTGATTCCACCAGCGGGAGGGCCTGGGATGAGCAGTTCTTC. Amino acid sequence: CATSDSTSGRAWDEQFF.